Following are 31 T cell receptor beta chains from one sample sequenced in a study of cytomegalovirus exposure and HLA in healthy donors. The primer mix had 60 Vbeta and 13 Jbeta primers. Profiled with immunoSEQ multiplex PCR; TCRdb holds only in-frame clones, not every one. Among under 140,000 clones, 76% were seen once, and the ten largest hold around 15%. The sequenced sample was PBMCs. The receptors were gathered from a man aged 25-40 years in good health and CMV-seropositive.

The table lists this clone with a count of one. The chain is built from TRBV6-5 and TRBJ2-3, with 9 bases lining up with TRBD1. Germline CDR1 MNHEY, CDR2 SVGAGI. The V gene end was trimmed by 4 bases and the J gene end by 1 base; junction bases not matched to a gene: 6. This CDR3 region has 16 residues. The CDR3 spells CASSSLGQGRTDTQYF. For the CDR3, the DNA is TGTGCCAGCAGTTCCCTCGGACAGGGGCGCACAGATACGCAGTATTTT.

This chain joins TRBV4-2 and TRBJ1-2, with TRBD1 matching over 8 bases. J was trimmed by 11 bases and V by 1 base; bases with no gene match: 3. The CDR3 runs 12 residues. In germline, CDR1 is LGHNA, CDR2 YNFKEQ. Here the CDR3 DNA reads TGTGCCAGCAGCCAAGGGACAGGGCCTTACACCTTC. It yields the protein CASSQGTGPYTF.

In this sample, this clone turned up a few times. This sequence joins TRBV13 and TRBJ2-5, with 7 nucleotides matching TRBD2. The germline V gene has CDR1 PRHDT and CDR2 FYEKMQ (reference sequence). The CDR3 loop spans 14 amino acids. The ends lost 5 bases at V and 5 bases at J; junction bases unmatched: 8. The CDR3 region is CASSPFGGGETQYF. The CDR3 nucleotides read TGTGCCAGCAGCCCCTTTGGCGGGGGTGAGACCCAGTACTTC. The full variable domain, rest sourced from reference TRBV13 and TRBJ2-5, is AAGVIQSPRHLIKEKRETATLKCYPIPRHDTVYWYQQGPGQDPQFLISFYEKMQSDKGSIPDRFSAQQFSDYHSELNMSSLELGDSALYFCASSPFGGGETQYFGPGTRLLVL.

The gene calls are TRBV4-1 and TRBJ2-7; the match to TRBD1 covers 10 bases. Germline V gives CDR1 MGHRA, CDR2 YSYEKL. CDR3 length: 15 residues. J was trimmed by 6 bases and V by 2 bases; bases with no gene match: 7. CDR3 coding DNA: TGCGCCAGCAGCCAACCGGACAGGGGGGATGTCGAGCAGTACTTC. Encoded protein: CASSQPDRGDVEQYF.

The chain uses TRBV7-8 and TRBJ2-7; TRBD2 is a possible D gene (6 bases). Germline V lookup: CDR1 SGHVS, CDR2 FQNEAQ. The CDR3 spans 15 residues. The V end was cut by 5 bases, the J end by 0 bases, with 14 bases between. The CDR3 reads CASSRSSESSYEQYF. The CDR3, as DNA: TGTGCCAGCAGCCGCTCTAGCGAGAGCTCCTACGAGCAGTACTTC.

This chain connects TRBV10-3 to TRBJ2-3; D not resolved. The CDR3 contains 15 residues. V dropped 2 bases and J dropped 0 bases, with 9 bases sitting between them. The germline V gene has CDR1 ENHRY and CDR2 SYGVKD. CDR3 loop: CAISERRFSTDTQYF. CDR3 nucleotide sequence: TGTGCCATCAGTGAGAGGCGGTTCAGCACAGATACGCAGTATTTT.

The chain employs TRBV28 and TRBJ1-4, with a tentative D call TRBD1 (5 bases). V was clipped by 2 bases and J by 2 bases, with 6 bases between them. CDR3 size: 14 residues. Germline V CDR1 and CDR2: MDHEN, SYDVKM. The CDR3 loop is CASSLGGTNEKLFF. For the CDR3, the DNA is TGTGCCAGCAGTTTAGGGGGGACTAATGAAAAACTGTTTTTT.

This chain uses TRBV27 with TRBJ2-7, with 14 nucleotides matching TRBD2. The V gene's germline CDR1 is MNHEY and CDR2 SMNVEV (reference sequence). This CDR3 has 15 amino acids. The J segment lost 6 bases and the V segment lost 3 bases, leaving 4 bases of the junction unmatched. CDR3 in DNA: TGTGCCAGCAGTTTCCCGACTAGCGGGGGGGTCGAGCAGTACTTC. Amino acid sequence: CASSFPTSGGVEQYF.

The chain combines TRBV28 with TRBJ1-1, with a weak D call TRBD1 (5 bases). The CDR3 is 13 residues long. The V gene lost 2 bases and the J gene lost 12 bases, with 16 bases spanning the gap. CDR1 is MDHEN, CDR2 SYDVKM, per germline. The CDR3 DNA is TGTGCCAGCAGTTTAGGGGCTCTATTTTCCCCTTTCTTT. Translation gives CASSLGALFSPFF.

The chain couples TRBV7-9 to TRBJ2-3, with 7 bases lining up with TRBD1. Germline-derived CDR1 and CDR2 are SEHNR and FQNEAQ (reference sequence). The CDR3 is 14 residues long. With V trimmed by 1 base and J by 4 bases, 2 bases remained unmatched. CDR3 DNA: TGTGCCAGCAGCTTAGGACAGGGACCAGATACGCAGTATTTT. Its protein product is CASSLGQGPDTQYF.

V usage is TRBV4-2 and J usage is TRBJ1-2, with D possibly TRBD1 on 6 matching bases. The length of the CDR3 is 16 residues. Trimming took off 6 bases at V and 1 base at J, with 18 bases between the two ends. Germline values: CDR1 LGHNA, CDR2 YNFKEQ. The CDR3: CASRPQTGFINYGYTF. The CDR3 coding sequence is TGTGCCAGCAGGCCACAGACAGGTTTTATTAACTATGGCTACACCTTC.

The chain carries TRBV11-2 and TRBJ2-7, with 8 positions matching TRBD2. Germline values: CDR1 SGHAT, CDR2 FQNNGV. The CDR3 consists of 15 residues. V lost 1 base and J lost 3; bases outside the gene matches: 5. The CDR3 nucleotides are TGTGCCAGCAGCTTAGGGGCGGGGGGAAACTACGAGCAGTACTTC. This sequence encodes CASSLGAGGNYEQYF.

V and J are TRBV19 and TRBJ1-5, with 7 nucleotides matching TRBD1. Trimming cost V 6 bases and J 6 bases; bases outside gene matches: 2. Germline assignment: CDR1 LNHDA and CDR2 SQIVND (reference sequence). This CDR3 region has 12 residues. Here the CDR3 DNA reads TGTGCCAGTAGAGACAGGGCTCAGCCCCAGCATTTT. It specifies CASRDRAQPQHF.

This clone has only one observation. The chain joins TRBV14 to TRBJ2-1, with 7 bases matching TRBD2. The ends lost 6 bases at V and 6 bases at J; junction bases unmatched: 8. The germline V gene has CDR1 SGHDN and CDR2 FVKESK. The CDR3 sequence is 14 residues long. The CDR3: CASRPMSGGNEQFF. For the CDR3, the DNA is TGTGCCAGCAGACCGATGTCGGGGGGCAATGAGCAGTTCTTC.

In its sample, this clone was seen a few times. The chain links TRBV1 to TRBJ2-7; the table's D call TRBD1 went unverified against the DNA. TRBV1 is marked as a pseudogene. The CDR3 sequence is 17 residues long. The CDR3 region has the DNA TGCACCAGCAGGGTAAAAACGCAGGGTATAGGGACCTACGAGCAGTACTTC. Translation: CTSRVKTQGIGTYEQYF.

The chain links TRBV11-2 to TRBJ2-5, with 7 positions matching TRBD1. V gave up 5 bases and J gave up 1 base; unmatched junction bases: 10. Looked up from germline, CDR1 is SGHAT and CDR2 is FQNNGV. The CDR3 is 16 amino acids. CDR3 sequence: CASSQRDSQPQETQYF. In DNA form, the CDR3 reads TGTGCCAGCAGCCAACGGGACAGCCAACCCCAAGAGACCCAGTACTTC.

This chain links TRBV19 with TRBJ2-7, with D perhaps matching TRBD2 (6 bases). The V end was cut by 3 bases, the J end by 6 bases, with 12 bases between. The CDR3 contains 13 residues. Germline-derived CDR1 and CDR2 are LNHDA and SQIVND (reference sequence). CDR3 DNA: TGTGCCAGTAGTATTCGGGAGAGGGGCGAGCAGTACTTC. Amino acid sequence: CASSIRERGEQYF. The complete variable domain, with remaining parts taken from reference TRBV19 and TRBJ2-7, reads DGGITQSPKYLFRKEGQNVTLSCEQNLNHDAMYWYRQDPGQGLRLIYYSQIVNDFQKGDIAEGYSVSREKKESFPLTVTSAQKNPTAFYLCASSIRERGEQYFGPGTRLTVT.

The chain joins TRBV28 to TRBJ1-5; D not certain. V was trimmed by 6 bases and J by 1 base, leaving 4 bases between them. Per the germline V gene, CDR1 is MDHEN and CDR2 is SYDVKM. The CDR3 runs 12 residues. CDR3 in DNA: TGTGCCAGCAGCCCGAGCAATCAGCCCCAGCATTTT. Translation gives CASSPSNQPQHF.

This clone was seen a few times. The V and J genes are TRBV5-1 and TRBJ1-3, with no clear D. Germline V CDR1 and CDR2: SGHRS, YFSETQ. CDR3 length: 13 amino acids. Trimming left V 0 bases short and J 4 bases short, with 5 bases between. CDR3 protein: CASSLGGGNTIYF. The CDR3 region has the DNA TGCGCCAGCAGCTTGGGCGGGGGAAACACCATATATTTT. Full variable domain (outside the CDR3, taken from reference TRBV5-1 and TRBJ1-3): KAGVTQTPRYLIKTRGQQVTLSCSPISGHRSVSWYQQTPGQGLQFLFEYFSETQRNKGNFPGRFSGRQFSNSRSEMNVSTLELGDSALYLCASSLGGGNTIYFGEGSWLTVV.

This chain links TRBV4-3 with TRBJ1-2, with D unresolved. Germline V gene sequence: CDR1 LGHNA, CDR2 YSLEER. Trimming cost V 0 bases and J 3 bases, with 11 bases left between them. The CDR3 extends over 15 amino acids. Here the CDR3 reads CASSQESRVDYGYTF. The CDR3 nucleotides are TGCGCCAGCAGCCAAGAATCCCGGGTGGACTATGGCTACACCTTC.

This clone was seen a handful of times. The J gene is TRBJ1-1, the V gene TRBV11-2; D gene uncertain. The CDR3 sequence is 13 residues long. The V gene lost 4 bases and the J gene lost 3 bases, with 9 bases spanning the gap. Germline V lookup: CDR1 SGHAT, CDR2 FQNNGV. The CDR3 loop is CASSSQRDTEAFF. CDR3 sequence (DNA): TGTGCCAGCAGCTCACAGCGGGACACTGAAGCTTTCTTT.

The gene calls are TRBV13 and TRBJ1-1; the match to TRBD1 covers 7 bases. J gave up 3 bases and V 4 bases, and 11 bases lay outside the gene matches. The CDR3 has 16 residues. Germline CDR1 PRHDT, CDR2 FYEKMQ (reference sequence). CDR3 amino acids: CASSSARYRGHTEAFF. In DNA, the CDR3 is TGTGCCAGCAGCTCAGCACGATACAGGGGACACACTGAAGCTTTCTTT.

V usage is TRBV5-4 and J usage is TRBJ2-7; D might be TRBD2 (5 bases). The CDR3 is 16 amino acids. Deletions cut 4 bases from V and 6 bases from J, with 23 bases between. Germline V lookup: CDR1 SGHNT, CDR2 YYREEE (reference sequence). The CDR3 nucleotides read TGTGCCAGCAGCCCTCCACAAGGACTCGCCACGGGCGAGCAGTACTTC. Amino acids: CASSPPQGLATGEQYF.

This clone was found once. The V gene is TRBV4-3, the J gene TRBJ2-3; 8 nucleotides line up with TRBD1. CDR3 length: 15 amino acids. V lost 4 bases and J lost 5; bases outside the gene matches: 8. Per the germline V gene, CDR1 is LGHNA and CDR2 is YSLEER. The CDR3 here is CASSRQDRAEDTQYF. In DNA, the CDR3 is TGCGCCAGCAGCCGACAGGACAGGGCGGAAGATACGCAGTATTTT.

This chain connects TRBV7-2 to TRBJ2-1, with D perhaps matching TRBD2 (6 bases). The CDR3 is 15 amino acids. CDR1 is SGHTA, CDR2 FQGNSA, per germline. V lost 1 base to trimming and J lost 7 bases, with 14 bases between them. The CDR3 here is CASSLGLAGMNEQFF. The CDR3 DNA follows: TGTGCCAGCAGCTTAGGGTTGGCGGGGATGAATGAGCAGTTCTTC.

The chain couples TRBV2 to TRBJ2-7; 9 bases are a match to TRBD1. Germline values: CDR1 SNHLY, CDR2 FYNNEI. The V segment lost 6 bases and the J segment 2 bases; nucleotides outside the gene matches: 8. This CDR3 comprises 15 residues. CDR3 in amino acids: CASRTGQGNPYEQYF. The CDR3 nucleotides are TGTGCCAGCAGGACGGGACAGGGTAACCCCTACGAGCAGTACTTC.

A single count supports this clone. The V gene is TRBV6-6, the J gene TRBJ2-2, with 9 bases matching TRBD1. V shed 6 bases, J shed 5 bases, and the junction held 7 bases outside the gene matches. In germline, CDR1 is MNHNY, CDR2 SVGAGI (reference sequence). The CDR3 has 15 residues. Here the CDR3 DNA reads TGTGCCAGCAGCTTGACAGGGGGTGGTACCGGGGAGCTGTTTTTT. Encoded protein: CASSLTGGGTGELFF.

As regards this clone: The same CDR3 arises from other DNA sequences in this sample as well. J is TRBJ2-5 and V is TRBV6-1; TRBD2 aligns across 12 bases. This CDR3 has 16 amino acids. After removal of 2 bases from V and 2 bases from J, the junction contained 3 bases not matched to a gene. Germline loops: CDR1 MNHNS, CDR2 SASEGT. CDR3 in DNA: TGTGCCAGCAGTGAACTAGCGGGGGGGCCTCAAGAGACCCAGTACTTC. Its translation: CASSELAGGPQETQYF.

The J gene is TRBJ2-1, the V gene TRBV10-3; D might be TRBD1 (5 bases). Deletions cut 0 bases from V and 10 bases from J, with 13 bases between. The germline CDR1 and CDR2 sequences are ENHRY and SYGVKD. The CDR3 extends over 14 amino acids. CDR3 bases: TGTGCCATCAGTGAGTCGTTCAGGGAAGGGGAGCAGTTCTTC. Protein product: CAISESFREGEQFF.

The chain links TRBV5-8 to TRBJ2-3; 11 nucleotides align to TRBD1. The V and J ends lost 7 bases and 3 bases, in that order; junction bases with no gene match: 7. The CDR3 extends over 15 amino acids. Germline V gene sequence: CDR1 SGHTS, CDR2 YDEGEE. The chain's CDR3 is CASSRGTGGTDTQYF. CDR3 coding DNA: TGTGCCAGCTCCCGGGGGACAGGGGGAACAGATACGCAGTATTTT.

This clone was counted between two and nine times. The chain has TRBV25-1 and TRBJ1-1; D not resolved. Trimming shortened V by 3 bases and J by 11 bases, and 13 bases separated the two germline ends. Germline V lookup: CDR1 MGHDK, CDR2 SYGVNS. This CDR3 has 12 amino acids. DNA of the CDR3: TGTGCCAGCAGTGACCTGGGCAGTGAGGCTTTCTTT. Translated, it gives CASSDLGSEAFF.